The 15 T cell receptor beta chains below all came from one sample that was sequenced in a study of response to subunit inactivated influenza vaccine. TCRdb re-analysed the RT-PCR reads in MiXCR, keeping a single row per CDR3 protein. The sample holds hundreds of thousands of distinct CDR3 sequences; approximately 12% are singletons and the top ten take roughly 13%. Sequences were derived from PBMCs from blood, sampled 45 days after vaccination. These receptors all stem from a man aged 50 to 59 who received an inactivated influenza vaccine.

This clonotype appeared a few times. CDR3 bases: TGTGCCAGCAGCTTAGTCTACGATACAGCAAACTACGAGCAGTACTTC. Protein: CASSLVYDTANYEQYF. V is TRBV7-9 and J is TRBJ2-7; D unclear. Germline-derived CDR1 and CDR2 are SEHNR and FQNEAQ (reference sequence). Deletions cut 1 base from V and 3 bases from J, with 16 bases between. The CDR3 has 16 residues.

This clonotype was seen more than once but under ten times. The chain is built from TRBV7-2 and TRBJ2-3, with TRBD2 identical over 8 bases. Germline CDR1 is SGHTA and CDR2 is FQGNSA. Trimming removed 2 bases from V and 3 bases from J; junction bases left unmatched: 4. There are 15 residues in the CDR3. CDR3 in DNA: TGTGCCAGCAGCTTAAAGGGACTAGGTACAGATACGCAGTATTTT. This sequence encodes CASSLKGLGTDTQYF.

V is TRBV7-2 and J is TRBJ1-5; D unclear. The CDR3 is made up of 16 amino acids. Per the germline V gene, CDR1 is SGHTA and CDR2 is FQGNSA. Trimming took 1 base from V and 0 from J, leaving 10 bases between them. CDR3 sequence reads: CASSLGRSGSNQPQHF. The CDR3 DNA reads TGTGCCAGCAGCTTAGGCCGAAGTGGTAGCAATCAGCCCCAGCATTTT.

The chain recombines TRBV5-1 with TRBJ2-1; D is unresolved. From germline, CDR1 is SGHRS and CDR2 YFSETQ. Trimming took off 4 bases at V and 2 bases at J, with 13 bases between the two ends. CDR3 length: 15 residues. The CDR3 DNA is TGCGCCAGCAGCCCTGAGAGCGTTACCTACAATGAGCAGTTCTTC. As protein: CASSPESVTYNEQFF. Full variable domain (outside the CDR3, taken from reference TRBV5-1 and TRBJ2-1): KAGVTQTPRYLIKTRGQQVTLSCSPISGHRSVSWYQQTPGQGLQFLFEYFSETQRNKGNFPGRFSGRQFSNSRSEMNVSTLELGDSALYLCASSPESVTYNEQFFGPGTRLTVL.

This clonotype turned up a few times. CDR3 in amino acids: CASSIGQGYGYTF. CDR3 DNA: TGCGCCAGCAGCATCGGACAGGGCTATGGCTACACCTTC. The V call is TRBV5-1, the J call TRBJ1-2, with TRBD1 identical over 8 bases. The CDR3 has 13 residues. Germline-derived CDR1 and CDR2 are SGHRS and YFSETQ. With 4 bases clipped from V and 4 bases from J, the junction kept 3 bases outside the gene matches.

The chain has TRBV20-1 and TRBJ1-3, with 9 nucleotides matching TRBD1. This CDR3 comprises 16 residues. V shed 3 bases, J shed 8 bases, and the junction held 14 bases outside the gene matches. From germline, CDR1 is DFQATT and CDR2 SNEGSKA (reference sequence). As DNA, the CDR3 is TGCAGTGCTAGCGACTCGGGACAGGGCTTGTGGGACACCATATATTTT. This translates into CSASDSGQGLWDTIYF.

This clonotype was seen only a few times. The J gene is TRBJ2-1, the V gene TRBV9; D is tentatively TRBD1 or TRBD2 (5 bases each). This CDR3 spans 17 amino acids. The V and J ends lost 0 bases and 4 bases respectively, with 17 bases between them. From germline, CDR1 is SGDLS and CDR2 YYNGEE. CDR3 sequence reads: CASSVESLGELYNEQFF. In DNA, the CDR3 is TGTGCCAGCAGCGTAGAATCTTTGGGGGAGTTGTACAATGAGCAGTTCTTC.

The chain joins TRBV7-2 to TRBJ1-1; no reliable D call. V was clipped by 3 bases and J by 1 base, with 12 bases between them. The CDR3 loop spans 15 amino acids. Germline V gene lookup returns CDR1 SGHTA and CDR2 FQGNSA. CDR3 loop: CASSFQGFGNTEAFF. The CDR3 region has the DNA TGTGCCAGCAGCTTCCAAGGGTTTGGGAACACTGAAGCTTTCTTT.

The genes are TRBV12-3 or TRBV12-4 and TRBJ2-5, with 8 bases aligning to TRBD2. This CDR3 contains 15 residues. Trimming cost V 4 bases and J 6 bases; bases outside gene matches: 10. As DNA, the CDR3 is TGTGCCAGCAGTTATAGCGGGGAGGCCTCGAAGACCCAGTACTTC. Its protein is CASSYSGEASKTQYF.

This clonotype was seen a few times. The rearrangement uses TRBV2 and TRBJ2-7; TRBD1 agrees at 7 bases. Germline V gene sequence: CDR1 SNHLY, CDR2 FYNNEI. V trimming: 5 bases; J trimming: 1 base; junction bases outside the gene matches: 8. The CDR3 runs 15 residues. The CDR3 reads CASSPTGTASYEQYF. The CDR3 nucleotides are TGTGCCAGCAGTCCCACCGGGACAGCTTCCTACGAGCAGTACTTC.

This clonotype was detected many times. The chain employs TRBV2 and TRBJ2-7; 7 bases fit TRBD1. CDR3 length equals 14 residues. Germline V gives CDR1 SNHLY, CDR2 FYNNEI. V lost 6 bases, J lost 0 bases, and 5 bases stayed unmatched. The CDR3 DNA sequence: TGTGCCAGCAGAGAGGGACAGATCTCCTACGAGCAGTACTTC. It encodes CASREGQISYEQYF.

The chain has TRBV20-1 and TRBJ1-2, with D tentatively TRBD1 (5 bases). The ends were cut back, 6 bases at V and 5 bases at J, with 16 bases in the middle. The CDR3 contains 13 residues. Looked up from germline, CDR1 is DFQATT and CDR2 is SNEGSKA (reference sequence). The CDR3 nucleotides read TGCAGTGCAAAACTTCCGGGGCGGTATGGCTACACCTTC. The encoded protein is CSAKLPGRYGYTF.

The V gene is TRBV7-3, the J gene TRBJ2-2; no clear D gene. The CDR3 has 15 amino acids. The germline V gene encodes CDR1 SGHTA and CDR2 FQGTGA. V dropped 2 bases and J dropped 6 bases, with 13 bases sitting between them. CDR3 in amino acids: CASSLSQSLSGELFF. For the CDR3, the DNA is TGTGCCAGCAGCTTATCTCAATCGCTGTCCGGGGAGCTGTTTTTT.

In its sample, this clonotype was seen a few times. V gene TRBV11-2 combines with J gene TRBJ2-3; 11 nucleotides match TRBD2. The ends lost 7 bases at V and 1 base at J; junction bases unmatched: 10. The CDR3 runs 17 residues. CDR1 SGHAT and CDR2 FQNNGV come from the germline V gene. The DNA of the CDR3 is TGTGCCAGCAAGTCGACTAGCGGGGCGGACGGCACAGATACGCAGTATTTT. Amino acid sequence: CASKSTSGADGTDTQYF.

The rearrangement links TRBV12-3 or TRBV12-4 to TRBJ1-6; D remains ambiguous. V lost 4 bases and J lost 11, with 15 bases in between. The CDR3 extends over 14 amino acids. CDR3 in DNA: TGTGCCAGCAGTTCCGGACTCGGGCAGCCACCCCTCCACTTT. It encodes CASSSGLGQPPLHF.